One and the same sample provided the 10 T cell receptor beta chains below, sequenced in a study of quantifying T cell responses using KT2 cells. The wider study: cDNA was made from DNase-treated RNA using alpha and beta constant primers.

The cDNA 3' end received a ligated oligonucleotide with a UMI. An equimolar mix of RC1.1 and RC1.2 primed the beta chain across TRBC1 and TRBC2. TCRdb processed the UMI-ligation and nested PCR reads anew with MiXCR; each CDR3 protein has one entry. The sample holds approximately 50,000 distinct CDR3 sequences, roughly 10% seen once. What was sequenced was PBMCs spiked with cells of the T cell clone KT2. These receptor sequences come from a human donor.

There are many counts of this clonotype. The rearrangement links TRBV5-1 to TRBJ1-2; possible D gene TRBD1, 5 bases. Germline CDR1 SGHRS, CDR2 YFSETQ. The CDR3 sequence is 15 residues long. V dropped 4 bases and J dropped 3 bases, with 16 bases sitting between them. The CDR3 DNA follows: TGCGCCAGCAGCCTTTGGGACGGAAGAGACTATGGCTACACCTTC. It yields the protein CASSLWDGRDYGYTF.

As for this clonotype: Relative to the germline gene, one junction end is altered; a read error may explain this. The chain couples TRBV7-7 to TRBJ2-1; no reliable D call. The CDR3 totals 13 residues. The V gene's germline CDR1 is SSHAT and CDR2 FNYEAQ (reference sequence). CDR3 residues: CASSLVPANEQFF. CDR3 in DNA: TGTGCTAGCAGCTTAGTTCCGGCCAATGAGCAGTTCTTC.

V gene TRBV5-6 combines with J gene TRBJ1-5; the match to TRBD1 covers 7 bases. Germline loops: CDR1 SGHDT, CDR2 YYEEEE. CDR3 size: 16 residues. Trimming took 5 bases from V and 4 from J; bases not matched to a gene: 12. The CDR3 region has the DNA TGTGCCAGCAGTATCGACAGGGACATGTCTAATCAGCCCCAGCATTTT. Encoded protein: CASSIDRDMSNQPQHF.

V gene TRBV6-5 combines with J gene TRBJ1-3; D gene unclear. V was cut by 10 bases and J by 0 bases, with 13 bases left in between. This CDR3 contains 14 residues. The germline V gene encodes CDR1 MNHEY and CDR2 SVGAGI. The CDR3 bases are TGTGCCACCGCCAGAGGAATCTCTGGAAACACCATATATTTT. Amino acids: CATARGISGNTIYF.

The sample holds many counts of this clonotype. V usage is TRBV25-1 and J usage is TRBJ2-3; no definite D call. Germline V gene sequence: CDR1 MGHDK, CDR2 SYGVNS. With 1 base removed from V and 3 bases from J, the gap between germline ends came to 8 bases. This CDR3 is built from 14 residues. Here the CDR3 reads CASSEFGSTDTQYF. The DNA of the CDR3 is TGTGCCAGCAGTGAATTTGGGTCGACAGATACGCAGTATTTT.

This clonotype was detected only a few times. V gene TRBV29-1 combines with J gene TRBJ1-2, with 7 bases aligning to TRBD1. In germline, CDR1 is SQVTM, CDR2 ANQGSEA. Losses at the gene ends were 4 bases for V and 0 bases for J; bases not matched to a gene: 11. This CDR3 contains 16 residues. The CDR3 sequence is CSVVARDRQANYGYTF. The CDR3 region has the DNA TGCAGCGTTGTTGCGCGGGACAGACAAGCTAACTATGGCTACACCTTC.

This clonotype has only one observation. The chain recombines TRBV3-1 with TRBJ2-1; D not certain. The V end lost 1 base, the J end lost 0 bases, and 16 bases lay between the germline ends. The V gene's germline CDR1 is LGHDT and CDR2 YNNKEL (reference sequence). The CDR3 length is 18 residues. The CDR3 spells CASSQGPPAASSYNEQFF. As DNA, the CDR3 is TGTGCCAGCAGCCAAGGCCCGCCAGCCGCGAGCTCCTACAATGAGCAGTTCTTC.

Many counts were recorded for this clonotype. V is TRBV12-3 or TRBV12-4 and J is TRBJ2-6, with D possibly TRBD1 on 6 matching bases. The CDR3 has 16 amino acids. The V end lost 10 bases, the J end lost 0 bases, and 16 bases lay between the germline ends. CDR3 sequence reads: CATPRGSASGANVLTF. The CDR3 nucleotides are TGTGCCACCCCAAGGGGGAGCGCCTCTGGGGCCAACGTCCTGACTTTC.

This clonotype was seen a few times. The genes are TRBV20-1 and TRBJ1-2; no firm D call. The CDR3 extends over 14 amino acids. The germline CDR1 and CDR2 sequences are DFQATT and SNEGSKA (reference sequence). Between the trimmed V and J ends, which lost 5 bases and 2 bases, there was a span of 15 bases. The CDR3 bases are TGCAGTGCTCCACCCCGGATACAGAACTATGGCTACACCTTC. Encoded protein: CSAPPRIQNYGYTF.

This clonotype was found a few times. In DNA, the CDR3 is TGTGCCAGCAGCCAAGATCTCAAGTCCCCAAACTATGGCTACACCTTC. This translates into CASSQDLKSPNYGYTF. The chain employs TRBV3-1 and TRBJ1-2; D ambiguous. This CDR3 comprises 16 residues. Germline loops: CDR1 LGHDT, CDR2 YNNKEL (reference sequence). Trimming removed 0 bases at V and 2 bases at J, with 13 bases between.